The entry that follows covers one T cell receptor (beta chain) sequence. Its recognized antigen is unknown. Base qualities are missing; no much larger clone stands one base away. The cohort was made up of 500 to 850 healthy bone marrow donors. All cohort members were sampled while nominally healthy, although unrecorded immune exposures were likely present. The donor was CMV seropositive and belonged to the group of about 290 seropositive cohort members. Every donor gave a peripheral blood sample, and the peripheral blood mononuclear cells from that sample were used for TCR beta sequencing. The Qiagen DNeasy Blood Extraction Kit was used to extract genomic DNA from the blood cell samples. The data are from a study of cytomegalovirus exposure and HLA in healthy donors (dated by TCRdb to the late 2010s). In terms of the full investigation: According to an earlier analysis of a few hundred of the donors, 150 million to 200 million T cells yielded approximately 120 million unique TCR beta sequences and about 300 Gb of sequence data. An early release that covered roughly 600 HLA-typed donors contained about 300 gigabases of sequencing data and 80 million or so unique TCR sequences. The genetic ancestry cluster associated with self-reported Caucasian donors included about 84% of the approximately 400 genotyped donors. The study aimed to test whether signatures of past pathogen exposure could be identified by cataloging public T cell receptors. The T cell repertoires of 666 subjects were profiled by immunosequencing and related to cytomegalovirus serostatus. A separate validation cohort of over a hundred different subjects was used in addition to the roughly 700-subject first cohort. High-throughput TCR immunosequencing, statistical association of individual TCRs with disease status, and machine learning were combined to predict cytomegalovirus infection status. A later analysis re-examined previously published TCR beta repertoires from 500 to 700 donors and added high-resolution HLA genotyping to investigate patterns of TCR occurrence. Rather than using new phenotypic data, the later analysis identified candidate immune exposures from TCR beta sequences and from how often those sequences occurred across donors. To decide whether each TCR beta V gene segment behaved as functional or pseudogenic, an earlier analysis of some 540 of the donors relied on high-throughput TCR beta sequencing. Donor age, sex, ethnicity and CMV serostatus were collected together with the repertoire data. A later genetic analysis used genome-wide SNP genotypes for about 60% of the roughly 670 donors, treating that subset as a discovery cohort. Every repertoire in the discovery cohort had been generated on one and the same sequencing platform. HLA typing included class I and class II loci at four-digit resolution. Typing coverage varied by locus: about 620-640 donors for A, B, C, DRB1 and DQB1; approximately 520 for DQA1; more than 600 for DPA1; approximately 490 for DPB1. Five DR-DQ haplotypes were treated as single units for association and clustering because of strong linkage in the cohort. Among some 400 genotyped donors of the cohort, an average of approximately 200,000 unique TCR beta nucleotide sequences was sequenced per donor, of which about 20% were non-productive.

General conclusions and limits of the study: Most TCR sequences were seen in very few donors, while some public TCRs were found in many individuals. A further reported finding was that TCR beta sequences accurately predicted the HLA-A and HLA-B alleles for most subjects in the first cohort. HLA typing was unavailable for some donors at each locus, so association tests used only the typed subset. Correlated functional status among segregating V segments might be attributable to linkage disequilibrium, but an unknown experimental factor could not be ruled out. Some IMGT-functional V segments, including TRBV6-2 and TRBV6-3, could not be told apart with the 87-base-pair reads, so those segments were excluded. CMV serostatus was the only immune exposure information available for the cohort. In a later analysis, TCR association rates were found to vary across HLA loci, with the most associated TCRs seen for DRB1 alleles and the fewest for HLA-C alleles. A group of highly shared sequence variants was considered likely to be a technical artifact of the sequencing pipeline. A later analysis found that HLA-associated TCR beta chains were more clonally expanded and had lower generation probabilities than equally common non-associated chains. In a later analysis, some 18,000 TCR beta sequences were associated with specific HLA alleles at a false discovery rate of 0.05. The classifier was reported to diagnose cytomegalovirus status with high specificity and sensitivity in both the original and validation cohorts. In a later genetic analysis, fewer N-insertions in productive TCRs were reported among donors in an Asian-associated ancestry cluster than the 666-donor mean. It was suggested by the authors that the approach could potentially be generalized to other disease states and immunological phenotypes. Most CMV-associated TCR beta chains appeared to be HLA-restricted in a later analysis, and the HLA associations seemed to be driven largely by CMV exposure. In vitro tests confirmed that a few of the cytomegalovirus-associated TCR beta chains recognize cytomegalovirus antigens. Assigning TCR associations to individual alleles was difficult when HLA alleles, especially DR and DQ, strongly co-occurred. A later genetic analysis associated a missense DCLRE1C variant with V-gene and J-gene trimming of TCR beta chains, and an independent cohort replicated the association. The study gave a list of some 150 TCR beta chains associated with cytomegalovirus. A later analysis reported that several top co-occurrence clusters appeared linked to parvovirus B19, influenza, CMV and Epstein-Barr virus. Because counts were too low, more than 15 rarely observed V segments, including chromosome 9 orphons, were excluded from the earlier analysis of roughly 580 of the donors. Broadly in line with IMGT annotations, most TCR beta V segments showed up in productive rearrangements about 87% or about 30% of the time in an earlier analysis of 450 to 750 of the donors. Presence/absence analyses assumed roughly uniform sequencing depth across donors, an assumption that may not hold. In this cohort, only TCR beta chains were sequenced, and detectable features were limited by the absence of alpha or paired-chain data.

The library came from the immunoSEQ multiplex PCR assay. The multiplex PCR relied on a mix of 60 forward primers for TCR Vbeta segments and 13 reverse primers for TCR Jbeta segments. The CDR3 region of rearranged TCR beta genes was amplified from genomic DNA with a multiplex PCR assay. Amplified TCR beta libraries were sequenced as 87-base-pair reads on the Illumina HiSeq System. As for how the authors treated the data: A later analysis counted approximately 76 million unique TCR beta chains across the 670 or so repertoires, and around 9.9 million of these chains were shared by at least two donors. To remove PCR and sequencing errors, raw reads were error-corrected and collapsed into unique sequences using a nearest-neighbor algorithm that merged closely related sequences. To assign V, D and J gene segments, CDR3 sequences were aligned to IMGT reference sequences. For a sequence to be retained, at least a six-nucleotide match to both a V gene segment and a J gene segment was required. Rearrangements were classified as productive when the CDR3 lacked stop codons and remained in frame with V and J, and all other rearrangements were classified as non-productive. CDR3 was defined by IMGT convention, running from the second conserved V-encoded cysteine to the conserved J-encoded phenylalanine. Sequences without an unambiguous match to a single V gene segment were excluded from the earlier analysis of about 600 of the donors. An earlier analysis of approximately 590 of the donors called V segments functional above 56.7% productive rearrangements and segregating when the between-donor standard deviation exceeded 5%. To diagnose cytomegalovirus status from the catalog of TCR beta chain sequences, a statistical classification framework was built. V and J gene assignment, in a later analysis, came from comparing TCR nucleotide sequences with IMGT/GENE-DB human TR gene sequences. A later analysis assigned CDR3 sequences and most-parsimonious VDJ recombination scenarios with the TCRdist pipeline. In a later analysis, every TCR beta chain was defined by the combination of its CDR3 amino acid sequence and its V-gene family, and reads without a unique V-gene family were dropped. A later analysis removed 550 to 700 highly shared, low-generation-probability nucleotide sequences to deal with suspected cross-contamination and a sequencing artifact. For each public chain, a later analysis derived a clonal expansion index from normalized ranks of inferred template counts within each repertoire. In a later analysis, generation probabilities were computed using a VDJ recombination model fitted to out-of-frame rearrangements, and the results were checked against IGoR. A later analysis scored TCR-TCR, TCR-HLA and TCR-CMV co-occurrence with hypergeometric tests, applying a repertoire-size bias correction to TCR pairs. In a later analysis, false discovery rates were estimated by permuting HLA or CMV assignments 20 times. A later analysis grouped co-occurring TCRs with DBSCAN, adding TCRdist sequence similarity when clustering within HLA-allele-positive subsets. Repertoires with fewer than 30,000 or more than 120,000 public chains were left out of co-occurrence clustering, as were five repertoires with anomalous nucleotide sharing. Imported from immuneACCESS, the table was reduced by TCRdb to in-frame sequences with V and J called. These copies leave out some clones; in studies compared against another copy, an unresolved V gene accounts for under half, and the cause of the remainder is not known. V, J and clone size were drawn from that table, and D and trimming were deduced from the DNA. The sample table shows about 140,000 clones, and 72% are seen once. The top ten clones comprise approximately 4% of the sample.

Inclusive of the bounding cysteine and phenylalanine, the CDR3 is 19 residues long. The CDR3 DNA has 57 bases and is translated from base 1. Trimming takes 1 base off V and 0 bases off J; junction bases not matched to a gene: 14. Sequences SGHTA (CDR1) and FQGNSA (CDR2) are obtained from the germline V gene. The receptor was derived from a man aged 45-60 years in good health and CMV-seropositive. Recombination linked TRBV7-2 to TRBJ2-7; TRBD1 aligns with 8 central bases. The sequenced sample consisted of PBMCs. The CDR3 region: CASSLVAGDGTGGSYEQYF. The DNA reads TGTGCCAGCAGCTTAGTCGCAGGGGATGGCACAGGGGGCTCCTACGAGCAGTACTTC.